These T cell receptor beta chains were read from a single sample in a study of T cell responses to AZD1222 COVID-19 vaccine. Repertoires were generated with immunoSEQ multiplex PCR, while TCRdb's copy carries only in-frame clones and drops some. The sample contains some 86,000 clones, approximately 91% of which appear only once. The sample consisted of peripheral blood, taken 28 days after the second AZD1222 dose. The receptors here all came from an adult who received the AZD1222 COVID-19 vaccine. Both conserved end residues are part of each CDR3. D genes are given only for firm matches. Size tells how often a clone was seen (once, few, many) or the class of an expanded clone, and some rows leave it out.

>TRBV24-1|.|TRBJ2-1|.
CATSTGEPVSEQFF
TGTGCCACCAGTACGGGAGAGCCAGTTAGTGAGCAGTTCTTC
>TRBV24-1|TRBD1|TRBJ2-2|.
CATSPSGAGGNTGELFF
TGTGCCACCAGTCCTTCGGGGGCAGGGGGCAACACCGGGGAGCTGTTTTTT
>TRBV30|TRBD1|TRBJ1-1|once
CAWSVRTGTEAFF
TGTGCCTGGAGTGTCCGGACAGGCACTGAAGCTTTCTTT
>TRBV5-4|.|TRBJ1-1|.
CASSPIMNTEAFF
TGTGCCAGCAGCCCCATTATGAACACTGAAGCTTTCTTT
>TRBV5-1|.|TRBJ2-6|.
CASTLLDTFGANVLTF
TGCGCCAGCACCCTTCTGGACACCTTTGGGGCCAACGTCCTGACTTTC
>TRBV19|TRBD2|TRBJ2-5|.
CASSIPSASGSQETQYF
TGTGCCAGTAGTATTCCTTCGGCTAGCGGGTCCCAAGAGACCCAGTACTTC
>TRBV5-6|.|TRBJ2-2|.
CASTPPGLLNTGELFF
TGTGCCAGCACCCCCCCTGGGCTTCTCAACACCGGGGAGCTGTTTTTT
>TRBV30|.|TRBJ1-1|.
CAWSLLTATEAFF
TGTGCCTGGAGTCTTTTGACAGCCACTGAAGCTTTCTTT
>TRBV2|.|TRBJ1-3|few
CASNPDSPGNTIYF
TGTGCCAGCAATCCTGACAGCCCTGGAAACACCATATATTTT
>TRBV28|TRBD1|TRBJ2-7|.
CASSFWAKQGVEQYF
TGTGCCAGCAGTTTCTGGGCGAAACAGGGGGTCGAGCAGTACTTC
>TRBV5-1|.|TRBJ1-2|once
CASSPTPGNYGYTF
TGCGCCAGCAGCCCAACCCCGGGGAACTATGGCTACACCTTC
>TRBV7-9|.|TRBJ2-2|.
CASSLRKEYLNTGELFF
TGTGCCAGCAGCTTACGAAAGGAGTACCTCAACACCGGGGAGCTGTTTTTT
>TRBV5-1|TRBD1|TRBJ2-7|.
CASSGTGVSYEQYF
TGCGCCAGCAGCGGGACAGGGGTCTCCTACGAGCAGTACTTC
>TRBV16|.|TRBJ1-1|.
CASSRTVNTEAFF
TGTGCCAGCAGCCGGACAGTGAACACTGAAGCTTTCTTT
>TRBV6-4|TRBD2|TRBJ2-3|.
CASSEAGGHTDTQYF
TGTGCCAGCAGTGAAGCGGGAGGGCATACAGATACGCAGTATTTT
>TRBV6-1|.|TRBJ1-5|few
CASSEVRNQPQHF
TGTGCCAGCAGTGAAGTCAGAAATCAGCCCCAGCATTTT
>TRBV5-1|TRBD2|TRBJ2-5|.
CASSLTSVYQETQYF
TGCGCCAGCAGCTTGACTAGCGTGTACCAAGAGACCCAGTACTTC
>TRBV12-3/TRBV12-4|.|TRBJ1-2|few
CASSFLQGYGYTF
TGTGCCAGCAGTTTTCTTCAGGGCTATGGCTACACCTTC
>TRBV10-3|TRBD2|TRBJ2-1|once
CAISLAGALNEQFF
TGTGCCATCAGTCTAGCGGGAGCCCTCAATGAGCAGTTCTTC
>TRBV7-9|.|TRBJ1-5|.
CASSLGQGDQPQHF
TGTGCCAGCAGCTTAGGGCAGGGAGATCAGCCCCAGCATTTT
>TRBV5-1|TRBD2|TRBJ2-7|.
CASSVAGGTSYEQYF
TGCGCCAGCAGCGTAGCGGGAGGAACCTCCTACGAGCAGTACTTC
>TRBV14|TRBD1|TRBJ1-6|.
CASSQVQGANSPLHF
TGTGCCAGCAGCCAAGTCCAGGGGGCAAATTCACCCCTCCACTTT
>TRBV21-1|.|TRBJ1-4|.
CASSKGPGGREKLFF
TGTGCCAGCAGCAAGGGGCCAGGGGGACGCGAAAAACTGTTTTTT
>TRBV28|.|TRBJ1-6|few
CASSLNPSGNSPLHF
TGTGCCAGCAGTTTAAACCCCAGCGGGAATTCACCCCTCCACTTT
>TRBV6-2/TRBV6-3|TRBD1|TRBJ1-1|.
CASSYGQDAFF
TGTGCCAGCAGTTATGGACAGGACGCTTTCTTT
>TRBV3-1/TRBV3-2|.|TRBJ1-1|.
CASSQEGMNTEAFF
TGTGCCAGCAGCCAAGAGGGGATGAACACTGAAGCTTTCTTT
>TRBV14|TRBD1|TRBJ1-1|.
CASSQHRDRGTEAFF
TGTGCCAGCAGCCAACACCGGGACAGGGGAACTGAAGCTTTCTTT
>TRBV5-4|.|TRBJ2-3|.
CASSLYGFSTDTQYF
TGTGCCAGCAGCTTGTACGGCTTTAGCACAGATACGCAGTATTTT
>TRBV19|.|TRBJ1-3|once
CASTLDDRPTSGNTIYF
TGTGCCAGTACCCTAGATGACAGGCCGACCTCTGGAAACACCATATATTTT
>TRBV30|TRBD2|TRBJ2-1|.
CAWSVSLGGNYNEQFF
TGTGCCTGGAGTGTATCGTTGGGGGGGAACTACAATGAGCAGTTCTTC
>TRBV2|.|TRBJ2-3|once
CASSVPRLEGTDTQYF
TGTGCCAGCAGTGTACCCCGGCTAGAGGGGACAGATACGCAGTATTTT
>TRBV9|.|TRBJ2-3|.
CASSVGDLTDTQYF
TGTGCCAGCAGCGTAGGTGATTTGACAGATACGCAGTATTTT
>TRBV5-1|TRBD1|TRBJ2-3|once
CASSGDSPSTDTQYF
TGCGCCAGCAGCGGGGACAGCCCTAGCACAGATACGCAGTATTTT
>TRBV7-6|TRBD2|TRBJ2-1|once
CASSLLSGVYNEQFF
TGTGCCAGCAGCTTACTTAGCGGGGTATACAATGAGCAGTTCTTC
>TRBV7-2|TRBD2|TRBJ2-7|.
CASTGGGRGEQYF
TGTGCCAGTACCGGCGGGGGACGCGGGGAGCAGTACTTC
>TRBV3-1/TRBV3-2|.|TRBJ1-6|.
CASSQRRSSPLHF
TGTGCCAGCAGCCAAAGGAGAAGTTCACCCCTCCACTTT
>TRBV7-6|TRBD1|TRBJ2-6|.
CASSVTGGVSGANVLTF
TGTGCCAGCAGCGTGACAGGGGGGGTCTCTGGGGCCAACGTCCTGACTTTC
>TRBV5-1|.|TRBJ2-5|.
CASSPGGREETQYF
TGCGCCAGCAGCCCTGGTGGGAGAGAAGAGACCCAGTACTTC
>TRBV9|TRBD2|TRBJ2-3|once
CASSFGTSLTDTQYF
TGTGCCAGCAGCTTCGGGACTAGCTTGACAGATACGCAGTATTTT
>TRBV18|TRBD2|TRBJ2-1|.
CASSRREASYNEQFF
TGTGCCAGCTCACGACGGGAGGCTTCCTACAATGAGCAGTTCTTC
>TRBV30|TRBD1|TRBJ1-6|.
CAWSTGEGSPLHF
TGTGCCTGGTCAACAGGGGAAGGTTCACCCCTCCACTTT
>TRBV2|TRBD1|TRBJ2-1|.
CASSPGQGAVNEQFF
TGTGCCAGCAGCCCGGGACAGGGGGCGGTCAATGAGCAGTTCTTC
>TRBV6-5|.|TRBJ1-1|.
CASNGLGNTEAFF
TGTGCCAGCAACGGACTGGGGAACACTGAAGCTTTCTTT
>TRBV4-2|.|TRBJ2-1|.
CASSQEMSKVWEQFF
TGTGCCAGCAGCCAAGAGATGAGTAAGGTGTGGGAGCAGTTCTTC
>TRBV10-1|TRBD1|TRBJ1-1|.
CASSPWDRGKDEAFF
TGCGCCAGCAGTCCTTGGGACAGAGGAAAAGATGAAGCTTTCTTT
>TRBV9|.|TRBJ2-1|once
CASSVEYYNEQFF
TGTGCCAGCAGCGTTGAATACTACAATGAGCAGTTCTTC
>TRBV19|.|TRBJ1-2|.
CASSGDKRPLYGYTF
TGTGCCAGTAGTGGGGACAAGAGGCCGTTGTATGGCTACACCTTC
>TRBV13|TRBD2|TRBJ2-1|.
CASSLYSGRASVNEQFF
TGTGCCAGCAGCTTATATTCCGGGAGGGCCTCTGTCAATGAGCAGTTCTTC
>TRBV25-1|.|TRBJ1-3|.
CASSEYEGSSGNTIYF
TGTGCCAGCAGTGAATACGAGGGTAGCTCTGGAAACACCATATATTTT
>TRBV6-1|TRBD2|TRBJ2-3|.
CASSEVGEGADTQYF
TGTGCCAGCAGTGAAGTGGGGGAGGGAGCAGATACGCAGTATTTT
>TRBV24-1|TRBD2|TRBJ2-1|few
CATSGPGTSGRLLGSYNEQFF
TGTGCCACCAGTGGTCCCGGGACTAGCGGGAGATTGTTGGGTTCCTACAATGAGCAGTTCTTC
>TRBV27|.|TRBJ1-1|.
CASRPGPNTEAFF
TGTGCCAGCAGACCAGGACCGAACACTGAAGCTTTCTTT
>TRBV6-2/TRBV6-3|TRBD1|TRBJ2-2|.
CASSYSSHPGGGTGELFF
TGTGCCAGCAGTTACTCATCCCACCCAGGGGGCGGCACCGGGGAGCTGTTTTTT
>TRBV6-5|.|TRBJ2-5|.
CASRRFQETQYF
TGTGCCAGCAGACGATTTCAAGAGACCCAGTACTTC
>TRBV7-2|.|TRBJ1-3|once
CASSPGPSGNTIYF
TGTGCCAGCAGCCCCGGGCCGTCTGGAAACACCATATATTTT
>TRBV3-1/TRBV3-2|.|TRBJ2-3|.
CASSQEGGRRRDTQYF
TGTGCCAGCAGCCAAGAGGGGGGAAGGAGGCGAGATACGCAGTATTTT
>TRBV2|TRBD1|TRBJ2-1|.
CASHRDRGVNEQFF
TGTGCCAGCCATCGGGACAGGGGAGTAAATGAGCAGTTCTTC
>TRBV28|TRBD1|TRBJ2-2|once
CASSFGDRVNTGELFF
TGTGCCAGCAGTTTCGGGGACAGGGTTAACACCGGGGAGCTGTTTTTT
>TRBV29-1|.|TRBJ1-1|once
CSVGTPTEAFF
TGCAGCGTTGGGACACCCACTGAAGCTTTCTTT